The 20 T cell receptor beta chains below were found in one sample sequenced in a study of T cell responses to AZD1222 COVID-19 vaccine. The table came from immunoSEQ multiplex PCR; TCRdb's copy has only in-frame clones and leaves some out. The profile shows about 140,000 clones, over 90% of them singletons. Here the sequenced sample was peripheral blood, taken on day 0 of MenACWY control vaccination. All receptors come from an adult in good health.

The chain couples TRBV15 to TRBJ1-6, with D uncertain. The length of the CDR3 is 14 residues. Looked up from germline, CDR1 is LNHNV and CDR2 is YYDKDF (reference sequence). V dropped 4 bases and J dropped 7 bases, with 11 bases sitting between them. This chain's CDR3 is CATSTLQRNSPLHF. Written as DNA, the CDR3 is TGTGCCACCAGCACCCTACAGAGGAATTCACCCCTCCACTTT.

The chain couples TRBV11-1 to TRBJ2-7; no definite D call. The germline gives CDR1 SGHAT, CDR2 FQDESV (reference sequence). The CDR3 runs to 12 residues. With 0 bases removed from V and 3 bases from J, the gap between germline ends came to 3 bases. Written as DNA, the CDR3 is TGTGCCAGCAGCTTAGCTGACTACGAGCAGTACTTC. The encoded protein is CASSLADYEQYF.

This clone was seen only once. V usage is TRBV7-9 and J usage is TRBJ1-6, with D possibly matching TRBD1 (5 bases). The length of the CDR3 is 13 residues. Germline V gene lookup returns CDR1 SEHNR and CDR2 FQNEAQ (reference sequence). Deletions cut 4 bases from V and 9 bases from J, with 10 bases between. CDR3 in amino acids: CASSSVGGSPLHF. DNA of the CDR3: TGTGCCAGCAGCTCCGTGGGGGGTTCACCCCTCCACTTT.

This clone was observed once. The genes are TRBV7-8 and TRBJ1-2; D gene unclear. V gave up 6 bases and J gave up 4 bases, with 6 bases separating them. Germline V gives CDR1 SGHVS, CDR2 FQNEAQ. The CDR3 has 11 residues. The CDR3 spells CASRGFYGYTF. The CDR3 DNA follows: TGTGCCAGCAGGGGGTTCTATGGCTACACCTTC. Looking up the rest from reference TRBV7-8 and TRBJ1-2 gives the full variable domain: GAGVSQSPRYKVAKRGQDVALRCDPISGHVSLFWYQQALGQGPEFLTYFQNEAQLDKSGLPSDRFFAERPEGSVSTLKIQRTQQEDSAVYLCASRGFYGYTFGSGTRLTVV.

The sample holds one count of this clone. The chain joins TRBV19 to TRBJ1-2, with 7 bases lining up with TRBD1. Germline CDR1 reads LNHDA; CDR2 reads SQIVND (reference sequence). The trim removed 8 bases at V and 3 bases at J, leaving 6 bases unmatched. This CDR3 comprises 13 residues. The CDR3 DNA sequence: TGTGCCAGTCCAGGACAGGCCCACTATGGCTACACCTTC. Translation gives CASPGQAHYGYTF.

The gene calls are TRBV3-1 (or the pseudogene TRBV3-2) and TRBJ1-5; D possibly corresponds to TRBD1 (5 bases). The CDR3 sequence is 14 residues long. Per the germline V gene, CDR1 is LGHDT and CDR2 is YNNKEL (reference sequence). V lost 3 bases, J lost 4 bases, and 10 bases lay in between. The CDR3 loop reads CASSQGGVNQPQHF. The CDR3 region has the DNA TGTGCCAGCAGCCAGGGGGGAGTAAATCAGCCCCAGCATTTT.

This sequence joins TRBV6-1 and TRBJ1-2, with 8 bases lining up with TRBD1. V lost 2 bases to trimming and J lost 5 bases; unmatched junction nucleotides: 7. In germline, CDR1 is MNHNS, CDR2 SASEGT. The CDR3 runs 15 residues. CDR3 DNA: TGTGCCAGCAGTGAAAGGGTTTGGACAGGGTATGGCTACACCTTC. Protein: CASSERVWTGYGYTF.

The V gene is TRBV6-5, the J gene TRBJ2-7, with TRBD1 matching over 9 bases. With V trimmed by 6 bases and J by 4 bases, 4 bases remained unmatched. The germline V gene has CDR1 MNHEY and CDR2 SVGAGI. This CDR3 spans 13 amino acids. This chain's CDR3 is CASSRTGEYEQYF. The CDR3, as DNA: TGTGCCAGCAGCAGGACAGGGGAATACGAGCAGTACTTC.

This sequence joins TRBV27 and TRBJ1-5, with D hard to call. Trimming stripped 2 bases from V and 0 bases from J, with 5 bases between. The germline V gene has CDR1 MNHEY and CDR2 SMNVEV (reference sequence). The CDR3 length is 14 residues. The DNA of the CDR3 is TGTGCCAGCAGTTTAACATATAGCAATCAGCCCCAGCATTTT. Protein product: CASSLTYSNQPQHF.

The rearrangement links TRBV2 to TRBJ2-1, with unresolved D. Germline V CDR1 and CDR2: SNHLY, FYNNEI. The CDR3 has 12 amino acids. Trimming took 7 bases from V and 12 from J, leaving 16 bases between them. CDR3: CASTVTSFGQFF. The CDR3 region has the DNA TGTGCCAGCACGGTGACTTCATTTGGGCAGTTCTTC. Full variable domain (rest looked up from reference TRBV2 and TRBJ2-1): EPEVTQTPSHQVTQMGQEVILRCVPISNHLYFYWYRQILGQKVEFLVSFYNNEISEKSEIFDDQFSVERPDGSNFTLKIRSTKLEDSAMYFCASTVTSFGQFFGPGTRLTVL.

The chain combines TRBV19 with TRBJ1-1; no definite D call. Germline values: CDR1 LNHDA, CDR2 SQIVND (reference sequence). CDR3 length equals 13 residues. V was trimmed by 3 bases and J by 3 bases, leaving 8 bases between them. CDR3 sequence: CASSIQLDTEAFF. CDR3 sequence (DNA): TGTGCCAGTAGTATTCAGCTGGACACTGAAGCTTTCTTT.

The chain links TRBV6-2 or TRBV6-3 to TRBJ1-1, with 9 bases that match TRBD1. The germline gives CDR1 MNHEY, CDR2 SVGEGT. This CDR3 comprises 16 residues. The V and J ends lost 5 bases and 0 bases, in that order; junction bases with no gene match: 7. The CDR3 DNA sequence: TGTGCCAGCAGTCGCGGGACAGGGAAGATGAACACTGAAGCTTTCTTT. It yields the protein CASSRGTGKMNTEAFF.

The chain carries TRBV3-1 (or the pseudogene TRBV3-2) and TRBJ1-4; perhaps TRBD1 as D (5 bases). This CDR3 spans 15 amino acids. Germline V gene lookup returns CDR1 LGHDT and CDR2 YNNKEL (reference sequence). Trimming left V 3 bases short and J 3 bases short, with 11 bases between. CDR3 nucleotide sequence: TGTGCCAGCAGCCACCCGACAGTATCTAATGAAAAACTGTTTTTT. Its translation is CASSHPTVSNEKLFF.

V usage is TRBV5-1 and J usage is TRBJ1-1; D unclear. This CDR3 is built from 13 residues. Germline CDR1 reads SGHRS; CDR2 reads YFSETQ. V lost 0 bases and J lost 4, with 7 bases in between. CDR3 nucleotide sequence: TGCGCCAGCAGCTTGGAGGGTAGCACTGAAGCTTTCTTT. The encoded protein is CASSLEGSTEAFF. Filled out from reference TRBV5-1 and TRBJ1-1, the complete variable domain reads KAGVTQTPRYLIKTRGQQVTLSCSPISGHRSVSWYQQTPGQGLQFLFEYFSETQRNKGNFPGRFSGRQFSNSRSEMNVSTLELGDSALYLCASSLEGSTEAFFGQGTRLTVV.

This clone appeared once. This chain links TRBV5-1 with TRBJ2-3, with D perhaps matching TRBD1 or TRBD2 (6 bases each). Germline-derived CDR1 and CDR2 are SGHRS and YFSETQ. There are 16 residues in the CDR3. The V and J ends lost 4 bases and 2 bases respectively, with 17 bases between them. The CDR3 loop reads CASSPSGAGPTDTQYF. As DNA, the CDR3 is TGCGCCAGCAGCCCATCGGGGGCCGGCCCCACAGATACGCAGTATTTT.

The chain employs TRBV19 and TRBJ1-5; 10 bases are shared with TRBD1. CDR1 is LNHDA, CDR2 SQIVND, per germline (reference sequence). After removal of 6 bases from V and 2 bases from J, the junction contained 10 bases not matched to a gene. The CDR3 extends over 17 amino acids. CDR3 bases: TGTGCCAGTAGCGATTGGGCCGGGACAGGGGGCAATCAGCCCCAGCATTTT. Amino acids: CASSDWAGTGGNQPQHF.

The CDR3 DNA follows: TGTGCCAGCAGCTCACCTGGACTAGCGGGGACCTACGAGCAGTACTTC. Translation: CASSSPGLAGTYEQYF. The J gene is TRBJ2-7, the V gene TRBV27; 12 bases agree with TRBD2. The CDR3 runs to 16 residues. V shed 6 bases and J 2 bases; nucleotides not matched to a gene: 8. CDR1 and CDR2 from the germline V gene are MNHEY and SMNVEV (reference sequence).

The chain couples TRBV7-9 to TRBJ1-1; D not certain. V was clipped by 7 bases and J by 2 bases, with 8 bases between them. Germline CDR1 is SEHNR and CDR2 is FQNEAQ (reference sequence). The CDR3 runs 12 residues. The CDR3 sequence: CASKALNTEAFF. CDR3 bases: TGTGCCAGCAAGGCACTTAACACTGAAGCTTTCTTT.

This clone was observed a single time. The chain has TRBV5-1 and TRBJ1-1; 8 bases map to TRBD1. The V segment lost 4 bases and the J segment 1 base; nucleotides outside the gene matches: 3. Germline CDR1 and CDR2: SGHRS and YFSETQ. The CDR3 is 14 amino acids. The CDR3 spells CASSADRGNTEAFF. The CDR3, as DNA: TGCGCCAGCAGCGCCGACAGGGGGAACACTGAAGCTTTCTTT.

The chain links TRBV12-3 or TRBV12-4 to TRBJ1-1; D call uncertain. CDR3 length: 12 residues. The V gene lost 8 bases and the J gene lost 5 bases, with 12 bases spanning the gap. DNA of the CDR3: TGTGCCAGCGGCTTTGGACCAACTGAAGCTTTCTTT. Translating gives CASGFGPTEAFF.